This TCR beta chain was identified during a study of post-analysis software for immune sequencing data. Study-wide background: Relapsing-remitting, secondary progressive and progressive-relapsing forms made up the multiple sclerosis disease courses. Findings and caveats of the study: Diversity measured as normalized Chao1 was significantly lower in multiple sclerosis patients than in controls. A few TRBV segments (TRBV5-6, TRBV5-1 and TRBV20-1 among them) occurred more frequently in patients than in controls.

About this clonotype: Antigen unknown.

Each TCR beta cDNA library carried unique molecular identifiers. TCRdb reanalysed the PCR reads using MiXCR and keeps one entry per CDR3 protein. The sample includes hundreds of thousands of distinct CDR3 sequences, over 45% of them seen just once. CDR1 is SGHAT, CDR2 FQNNGV, per germline. The CDR3 is made up of 14 amino acids. J lost 7 bases, V lost 4 bases, and 6 bases had no gene match. The receptor was derived from a girl aged 2-15 years with multiple sclerosis. Source material: blood. This chain joins TRBV11-2 and TRBJ2-4; 8 nucleotides line up with TRBD2. CDR3 in amino acids: CASSSPRGGNIQYF. The CDR3 coding sequence is TGTGCCAGCAGCTCCCCACGGGGGGGGAACATTCAGTACTTC.